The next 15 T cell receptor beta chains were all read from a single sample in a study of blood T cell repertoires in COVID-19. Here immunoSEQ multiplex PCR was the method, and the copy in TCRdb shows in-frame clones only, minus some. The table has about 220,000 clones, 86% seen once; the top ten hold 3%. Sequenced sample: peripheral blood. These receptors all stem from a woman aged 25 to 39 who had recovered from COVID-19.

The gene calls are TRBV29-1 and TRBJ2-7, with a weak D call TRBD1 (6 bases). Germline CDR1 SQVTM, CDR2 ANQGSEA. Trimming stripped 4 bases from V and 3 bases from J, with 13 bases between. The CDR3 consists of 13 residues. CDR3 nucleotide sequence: TGCAGCGTTGCGCCAGGGGCTGGCTACGAGCAGTACTTC. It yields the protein CSVAPGAGYEQYF.

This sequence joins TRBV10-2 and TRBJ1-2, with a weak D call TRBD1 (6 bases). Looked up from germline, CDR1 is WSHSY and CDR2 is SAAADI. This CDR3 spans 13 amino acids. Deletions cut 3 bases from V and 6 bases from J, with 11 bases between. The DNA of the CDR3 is TGCGCCAGCAGTGAATGGGGGCGCGATGGCTACACCTTC. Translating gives CASSEWGRDGYTF.

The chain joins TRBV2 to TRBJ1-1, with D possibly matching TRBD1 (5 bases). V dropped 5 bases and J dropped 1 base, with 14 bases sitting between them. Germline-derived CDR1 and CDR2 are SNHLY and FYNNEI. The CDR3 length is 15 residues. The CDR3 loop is CASSYQGVPNTEAFF. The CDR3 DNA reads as TGTGCCAGCAGTTACCAAGGGGTACCGAACACTGAAGCTTTCTTT. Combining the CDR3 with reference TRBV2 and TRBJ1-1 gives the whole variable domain EPEVTQTPSHQVTQMGQEVILRCVPISNHLYFYWYRQILGQKVEFLVSFYNNEISEKSEIFDDQFSVERPDGSNFTLKIRSTKLEDSAMYFCASSYQGVPNTEAFFGQGTRLTVV.

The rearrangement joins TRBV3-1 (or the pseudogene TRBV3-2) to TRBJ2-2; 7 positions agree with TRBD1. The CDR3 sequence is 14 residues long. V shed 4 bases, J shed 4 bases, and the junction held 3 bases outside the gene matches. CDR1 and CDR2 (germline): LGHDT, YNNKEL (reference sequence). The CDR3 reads CASSLGGSTGELFF. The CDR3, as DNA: TGTGCCAGCAGCCTAGGGGGCTCCACCGGGGAGCTGTTTTTT.

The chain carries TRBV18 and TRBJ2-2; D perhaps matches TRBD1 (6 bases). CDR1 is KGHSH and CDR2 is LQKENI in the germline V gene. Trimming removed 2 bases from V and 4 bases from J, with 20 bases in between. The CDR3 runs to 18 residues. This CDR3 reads CASSPYDRWSLSTGELFF. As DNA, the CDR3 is TGTGCCAGCTCACCATACGACAGGTGGTCCCTTAGCACCGGGGAGCTGTTTTTT.

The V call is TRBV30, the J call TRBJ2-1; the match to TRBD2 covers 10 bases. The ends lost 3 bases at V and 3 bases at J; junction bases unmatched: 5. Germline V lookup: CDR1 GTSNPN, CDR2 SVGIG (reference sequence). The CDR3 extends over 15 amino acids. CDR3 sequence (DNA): TGTGCCTGGAGCCCACTAGCGGGGAACTACAATGAGCAGTTCTTC. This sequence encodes CAWSPLAGNYNEQFF.

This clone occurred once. CDR3 amino acids: CASSSTGGMDQPQHF. DNA of the CDR3: TGTGCCAGCAGCTCCACAGGGGGGATGGATCAGCCCCAGCATTTT. This chain links TRBV6-5 with TRBJ1-5; 8 nucleotides line up with TRBD1. Per germline, CDR1 MNHEY and CDR2 SVGAGI. This CDR3 has 15 residues. The V and J ends lost 6 bases and 5 bases, in that order; junction bases with no gene match: 9.

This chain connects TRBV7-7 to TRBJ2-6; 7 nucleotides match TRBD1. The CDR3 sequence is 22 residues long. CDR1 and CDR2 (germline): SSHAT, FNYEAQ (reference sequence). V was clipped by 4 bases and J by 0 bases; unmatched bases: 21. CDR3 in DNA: TGTGCCAGCAGCTGGGTTGCCCAAGCCCAACAGGGGTTTGGCTCTGGGGCCAACGTCCTGACTTTC. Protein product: CASSWVAQAQQGFGSGANVLTF.

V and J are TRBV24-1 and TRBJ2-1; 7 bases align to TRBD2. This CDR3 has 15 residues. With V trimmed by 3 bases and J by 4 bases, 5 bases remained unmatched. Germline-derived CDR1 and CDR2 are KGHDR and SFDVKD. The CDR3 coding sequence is TGTGCCACCAGTGATAAGCGGGGAGGATACAATGAGCAGTTCTTC. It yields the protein CATSDKRGGYNEQFF.

Here the CDR3 reads CSASAGVGELFF. CDR3 DNA: TGCAGTGCTAGTGCAGGGGTCGGGGAGCTGTTTTTT. The chain is built from TRBV20-1 and TRBJ2-2; a weak D match, TRBD1 (6 bases). CDR3 length equals 12 residues. Germline CDR1 reads DFQATT; CDR2 reads SNEGSKA (reference sequence). Between the trimmed V and J ends, which lost 3 bases and 7 bases, there was a span of 9 bases.

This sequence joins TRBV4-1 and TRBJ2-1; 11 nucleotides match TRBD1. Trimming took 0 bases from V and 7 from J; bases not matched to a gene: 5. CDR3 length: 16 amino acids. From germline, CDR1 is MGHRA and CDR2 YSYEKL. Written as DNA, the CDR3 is TGCGCCAGCAGCCAAGATCCCGGACAGGGGGCGAATGAGCAGTTCTTC. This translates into CASSQDPGQGANEQFF.

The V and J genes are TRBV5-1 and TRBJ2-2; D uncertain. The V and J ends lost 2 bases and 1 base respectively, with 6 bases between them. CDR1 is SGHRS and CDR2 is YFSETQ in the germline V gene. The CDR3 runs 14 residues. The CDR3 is CASSLRQNTGELFF. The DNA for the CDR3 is TGCGCCAGCAGCTTAAGACAGAACACCGGGGAGCTGTTTTTT.

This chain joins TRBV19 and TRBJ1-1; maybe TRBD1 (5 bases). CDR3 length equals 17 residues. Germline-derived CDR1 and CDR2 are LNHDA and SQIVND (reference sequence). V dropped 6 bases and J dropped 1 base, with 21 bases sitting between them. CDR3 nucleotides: TGTGCCAGTAGACCCACAGGTGGAGGGTTGGGGAACACTGAAGCTTTCTTT. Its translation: CASRPTGGGLGNTEAFF.

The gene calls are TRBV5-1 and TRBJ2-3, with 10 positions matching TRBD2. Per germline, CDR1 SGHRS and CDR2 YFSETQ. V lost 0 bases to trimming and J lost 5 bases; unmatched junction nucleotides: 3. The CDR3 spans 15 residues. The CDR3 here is CASSLAAGGQDTQYF. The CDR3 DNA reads TGCGCCAGCAGCTTGGCAGCGGGGGGGCAAGATACGCAGTATTTT.

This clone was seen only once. The CDR3 coding sequence is TGTGCCAGCACCGAGAGTCAGGGGGTCGAAGAGACCCAGTACTTC. Protein product: CASTESQGVEETQYF. The chain couples TRBV27 to TRBJ2-5, with TRBD1 identical over 7 bases. The length of the CDR3 is 15 residues. Germline V lookup: CDR1 MNHEY, CDR2 SMNVEV (reference sequence). The V gene end was trimmed by 7 bases and the J gene end by 3 bases; junction bases not matched to a gene: 11.